The T cell receptor beta chain under discussion was sequenced for a study of cytomegalovirus exposure and HLA in healthy donors. PCR amplification relied on 60 Vbeta primers (plus 13 Jbeta primers). TCRdb's table, derived via immunoSEQ multiplex PCR, lists solely in-frame clones and lacks some. The sample lists fewer than 90,000 clones, 60% to 80% occurring once. From germline, CDR1 is SGHTA and CDR2 FQGNSA. The length of the CDR3 is 14 residues. Trimming removed 3 bases at V and 2 bases at J, with 10 bases between. The source material was PBMCs. This sequence was found in a man aged 30-40 years in good health and CMV-seronegative. The V call is TRBV7-2, the J call TRBJ2-5; perhaps TRBD2 as D (6 bases). CDR3 sequence (DNA): TGTGCCAGCAGCTTTAATGGGGGGCAAGAGACCCAGTACTTC. Protein product: CASSFNGGQETQYF. Supplemented by reference TRBV7-2 and TRBJ2-5, the full variable domain reads GAGVSQSPSNKVTEKGKDVELRCDPISGHTALYWYRQSLGQGLEFLIYFQGNSAPDKSGLPSDRFSAERTGGSVSTLTIQRTQQEDSAVYLCASSFNGGQETQYFGPGTRLLVL.